A selection of T cell receptor beta chains follows, all from one sample in a study of T cell repertoires in cytomegalovirus infection. MiXCR, applied by TCRdb to the reads, yields one record per CDR3 protein. The table includes roughly 180,000 distinct CDR3 sequences, about a sixth detected once. The sequencing sample was made of CD8+ T cells from PBMCs. The receptor set was obtained from a human donor in good health (CMV status not recorded). Some clones in this sample may be carry-over from other donors' samples. Each CDR3 is given with its conserved first and last residue. D genes are given only for firm matches. Clone size, where shown, is once, few, many, or a class for clones that have expanded.

V gene: TRBV12-3/TRBV12-4; J gene: TRBJ2-7; clone size: NA; D gene: NA; CDR3 DNA: TGTGCCAGCAGCCACCCGCAGTCCTACGAGCAGTACTTC; CDR3 protein: CASSHPQSYEQYF
V gene: TRBV2; J gene: TRBJ2-7; clone size: few; D gene: NA; CDR3 DNA: TGTGCCAGCAGTGAGGGCTTCTCCTACGAGCAGTACTTC; CDR3 protein: CASSEGFSYEQYF
V gene: TRBV6-2/TRBV6-3; J gene: TRBJ2-6; clone size: NA; D gene: NA; CDR3 DNA: TGTGCCAGCCTTGGCCCTGGGGCCAACGTCCTGACTTTC; CDR3 protein: CASLGPGANVLTF
V gene: TRBV9; J gene: TRBJ1-2; clone size: few; D gene: NA; CDR3 DNA: TGTGCCAGCAGACCGGTCTCCTATGGCTACACCTTC; CDR3 protein: CASRPVSYGYTF
V gene: TRBV29-1; J gene: TRBJ1-2; clone size: few; D gene: NA; CDR3 DNA: TGCAGCGTTCATAGGGGCGCGGTGGCGAATGGCTACACCTTC; CDR3 protein: CSVHRGAVANGYTF
V gene: TRBV7-2; J gene: TRBJ2-5; clone size: few; D gene: NA; CDR3 DNA: TGTGCCAGCAGCTTACAGCGGATCCCCGTTGAGACCCAGTACTTC; CDR3 protein: CASSLQRIPVETQYF
V gene: TRBV12-3/TRBV12-4; J gene: TRBJ1-5; clone size: NA; D gene: TRBD1; CDR3 DNA: TGTGCCAGCAGCTCCGGGACAGGTAACAATCAGCCCCAGCATTTT; CDR3 protein: CASSSGTGNNQPQHF
V gene: TRBV7-8; J gene: TRBJ2-7; clone size: NA; D gene: TRBD2; CDR3 DNA: TGTGCCAGCAGCTCACGTCACACTAGCGGGGGCCCTAAGGCCTACGAGCAGTACTTC; CDR3 protein: CASSSRHTSGGPKAYEQYF
V gene: TRBV12-3/TRBV12-4; J gene: TRBJ2-5; clone size: NA; D gene: NA; CDR3 DNA: TGTGCCAGCAGTTCAAGACCGCAAGAGACCCAGTACTTC; CDR3 protein: CASSSRPQETQYF
V gene: TRBV7-9; J gene: TRBJ2-2; clone size: few; D gene: NA; CDR3 DNA: TGTGCCAGCAGTCGTACCGGGGAGCTGTTTTTT; CDR3 protein: CASSRTGELFF
V gene: TRBV28; J gene: TRBJ1-2; clone size: few; D gene: NA; CDR3 DNA: TGTGCCAGCATCCCTCAGGGCGGAGTTCTAAGCTATGGCTACACCTTC; CDR3 protein: CASIPQGGVLSYGYTF
V gene: TRBV12-3/TRBV12-4; J gene: TRBJ2-7; clone size: few; D gene: NA; CDR3 DNA: TGTGCCAGCAGACCCACAGGCGGGGCAGTATACGAGCAGTACTTC; CDR3 protein: CASRPTGGAVYEQYF
V gene: TRBV2; J gene: TRBJ2-7; clone size: few; D gene: TRBD1; CDR3 DNA: TGTGCCAGCAGTGAAACGGGGACAGGGGACTACGAGCAGTACTTC; CDR3 protein: CASSETGTGDYEQYF
V gene: TRBV30; J gene: TRBJ1-2; clone size: medium-sized; D gene: NA; CDR3 DNA: TGTGCCTGGAGGGAGCTGGGAGATCCCTATGGCTACACCTTC; CDR3 protein: CAWRELGDPYGYTF
V gene: TRBV10-3; J gene: TRBJ2-7; clone size: few; D gene: NA; CDR3 DNA: TGTGCCATCAGTGAAGGGGGGTTAGGCGTCTCCTACGAGCAGTACTTC; CDR3 protein: CAISEGGLGVSYEQYF
V gene: TRBV14; J gene: TRBJ2-1; clone size: NA; D gene: NA; CDR3 DNA: TGTGCCAGCAGCCAAGGGGGGGTTTCGAATGAGCAGTTCTTC; CDR3 protein: CASSQGGVSNEQFF
V gene: TRBV9; J gene: TRBJ1-1; clone size: once; D gene: NA; CDR3 DNA: TGTGCCAGCAGCCGAGGCAGCACTGAAGCTTTCTTT; CDR3 protein: CASSRGSTEAFF
V gene: TRBV11-2; J gene: TRBJ2-5; clone size: NA; D gene: NA; CDR3 DNA: TGTGCCAGCAGCTTAGTGGCGGGATGGATCCAAGAGACCCAGTACTTC; CDR3 protein: CASSLVAGWIQETQYF
V gene: TRBV5-4; J gene: TRBJ1-2; clone size: NA; D gene: NA; CDR3 DNA: TGTGCCAGCAGCGCAACCCCAACAGTCCCGTTATTAGGCTACACCTTC; CDR3 protein: CASSATPTVPLLGYTF
V gene: TRBV6-2/TRBV6-3; J gene: TRBJ2-7; clone size: few; D gene: NA; CDR3 DNA: TGTGCCAGCAGCCTACCTAGGGGACCGCGGATCGGCGAGCAGTACTTC; CDR3 protein: CASSLPRGPRIGEQYF
V gene: TRBV12-3/TRBV12-4; J gene: TRBJ1-1; clone size: NA; D gene: TRBD1; CDR3 DNA: TGTGCCAGCAATACAACCCCACAGGGGACGGACACTGAAGCTTTCTTT; CDR3 protein: CASNTTPQGTDTEAFF